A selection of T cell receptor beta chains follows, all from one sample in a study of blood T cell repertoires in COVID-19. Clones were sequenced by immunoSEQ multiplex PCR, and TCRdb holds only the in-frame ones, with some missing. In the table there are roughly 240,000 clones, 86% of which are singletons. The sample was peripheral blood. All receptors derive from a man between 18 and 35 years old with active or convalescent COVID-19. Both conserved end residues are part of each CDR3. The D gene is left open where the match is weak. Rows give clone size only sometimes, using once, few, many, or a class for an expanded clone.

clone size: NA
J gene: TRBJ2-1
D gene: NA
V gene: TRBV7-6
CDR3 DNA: TGTGCCAGCAGCTGGCAGAACCCAGTTTCCTACAATGAGCAGTTCTTC
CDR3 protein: CASSWQNPVSYNEQFF

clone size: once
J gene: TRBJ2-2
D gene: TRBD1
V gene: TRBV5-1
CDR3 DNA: TGCGCCAGCAGCCTGAGTGGGACAGGATACACCGGGGAGCTGTTTTTT
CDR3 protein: CASSLSGTGYTGELFF

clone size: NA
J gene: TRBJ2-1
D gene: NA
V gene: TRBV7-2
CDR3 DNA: TGTGCCAGCAGCTCCTATGAATCAGGGAATGAGCAGTTCTTC
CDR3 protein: CASSSYESGNEQFF

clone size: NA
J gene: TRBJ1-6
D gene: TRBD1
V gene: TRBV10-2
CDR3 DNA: TGCGCCAGCAGTTTAATGACAGGGGGTAATTCACCCCTCCACTTT
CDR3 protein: CASSLMTGGNSPLHF

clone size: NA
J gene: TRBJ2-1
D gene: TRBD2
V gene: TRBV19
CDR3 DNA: TGTGCCAGTAGTTTTATAGCGGGAGGGCCGGGAGAGCAGTTCTTC
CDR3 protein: CASSFIAGGPGEQFF

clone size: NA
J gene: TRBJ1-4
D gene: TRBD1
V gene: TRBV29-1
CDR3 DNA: TGCAGCGTACAGGGGACGGAAAAACTGTTTTTT
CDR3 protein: CSVQGTEKLFF

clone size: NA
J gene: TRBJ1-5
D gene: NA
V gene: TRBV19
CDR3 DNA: TGTGCCAGTAGTGGACCGGGAGCGGAGGGTTTCAGCAATCAGCCCCAGCATTTT
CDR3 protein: CASSGPGAEGFSNQPQHF

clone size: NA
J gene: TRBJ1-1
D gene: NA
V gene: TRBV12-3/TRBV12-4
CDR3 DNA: TGTGCCAGCAGTTTATCCGGGAACACTGAAGCTTTCTTT
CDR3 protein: CASSLSGNTEAFF

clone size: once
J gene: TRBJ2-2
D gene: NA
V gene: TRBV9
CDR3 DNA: TGTGCCAGCAGCTCATCAACCGGGAACACCGGGGAGCTGTTTTTT
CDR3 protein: CASSSSTGNTGELFF

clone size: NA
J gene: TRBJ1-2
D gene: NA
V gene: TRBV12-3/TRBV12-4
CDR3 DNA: TGTGCCAGCAGTTTCGGAGGAGGCTACACCTTC
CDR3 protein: CASSFGGGYTF

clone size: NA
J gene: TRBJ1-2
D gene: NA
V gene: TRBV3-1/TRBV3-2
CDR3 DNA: TGTGCCAGCAGCCTTGGCCTCTATGGCTACACCTTC
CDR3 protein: CASSLGLYGYTF

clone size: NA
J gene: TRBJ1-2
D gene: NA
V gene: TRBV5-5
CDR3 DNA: TGTGCCAGCAGCCTGGGGCTTTTCAGGGGCCCCGGAGTCTATGGCTACACCTTC
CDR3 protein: CASSLGLFRGPGVYGYTF

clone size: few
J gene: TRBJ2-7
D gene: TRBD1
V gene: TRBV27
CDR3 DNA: TGTGCCAGCAGCACCGGGACAGGTTACGAGCAGTACTTC
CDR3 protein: CASSTGTGYEQYF

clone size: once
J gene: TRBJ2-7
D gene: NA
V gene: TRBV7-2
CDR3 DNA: TGTGCCAGCAGCTTTTTCGGTACCTACGAGCAGTACTTC
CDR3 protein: CASSFFGTYEQYF

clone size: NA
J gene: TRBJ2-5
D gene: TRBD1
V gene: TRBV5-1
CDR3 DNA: TGCGCCAGCAGCTTAATGACAGGGGAGACCCAGTACTTC
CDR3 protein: CASSLMTGETQYF

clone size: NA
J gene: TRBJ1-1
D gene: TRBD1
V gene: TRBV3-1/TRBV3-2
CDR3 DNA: TGTGCCAGCAGCCAAGAGCCGACAGGGCGGAACACTGAAGCTTTCTTT
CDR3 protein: CASSQEPTGRNTEAFF

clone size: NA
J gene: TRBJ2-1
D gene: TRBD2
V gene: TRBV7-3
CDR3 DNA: TGTGCCAGCAGCTCCTCCTCCGCGGGGGATGAGCAGTTCTTC
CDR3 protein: CASSSSSAGDEQFF

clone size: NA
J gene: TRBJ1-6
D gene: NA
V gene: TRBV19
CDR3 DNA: TGTGCCAGTAGTGGGCCCTCCTATAATTCACCCCTCCACTTT
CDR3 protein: CASSGPSYNSPLHF

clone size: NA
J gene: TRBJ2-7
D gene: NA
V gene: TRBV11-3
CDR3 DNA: TGTGCCAGCAGCCCGGTAGCGGAAAGCTCCTACGAGCAGTACTTC
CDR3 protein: CASSPVAESSYEQYF

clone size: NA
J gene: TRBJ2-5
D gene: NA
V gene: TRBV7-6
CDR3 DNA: TGTGCCAGCAGCTTAGTTGGGGGGTCGGAGACCCAGTACTTC
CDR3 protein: CASSLVGGSETQYF

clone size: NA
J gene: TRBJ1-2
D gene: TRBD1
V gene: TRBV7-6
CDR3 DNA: TGTGCCAGCAGCTCTCGAGGACAGGGGAGGACCTATGGCTACACCTTC
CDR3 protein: CASSSRGQGRTYGYTF

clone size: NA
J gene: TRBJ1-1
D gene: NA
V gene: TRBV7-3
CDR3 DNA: TGTGCCAGCAGCCCGGACGGGGGGAACACTGAAGCTTTCTTT
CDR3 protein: CASSPDGGNTEAFF

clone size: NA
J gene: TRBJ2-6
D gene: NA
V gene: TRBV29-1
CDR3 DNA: TGCAGCGTTCGCAGGGCTGGGGCCAACGTCCTGACTTTC
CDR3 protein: CSVRRAGANVLTF

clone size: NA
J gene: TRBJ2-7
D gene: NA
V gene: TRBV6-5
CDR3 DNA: TGTGCCAGTCGAGGACTAAGCTCCTACGAGCAGTACTTC
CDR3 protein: CASRGLSSYEQYF

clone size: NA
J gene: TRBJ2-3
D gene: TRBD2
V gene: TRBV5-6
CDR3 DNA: TGTGCCAGCAGCTCTAGCGGGAGCGCAGATACGCAGTATTTT
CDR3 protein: CASSSSGSADTQYF

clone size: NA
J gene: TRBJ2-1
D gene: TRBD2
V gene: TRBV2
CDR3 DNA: TGTGCCAGCAACGCACTAGCGGAGAGCTACAATGAGCAGTTCTTC
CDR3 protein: CASNALAESYNEQFF

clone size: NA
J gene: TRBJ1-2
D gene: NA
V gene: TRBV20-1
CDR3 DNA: TGCAGTGCTAGAGATCTTGGCGGCTACACCTTC
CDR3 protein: CSARDLGGYTF

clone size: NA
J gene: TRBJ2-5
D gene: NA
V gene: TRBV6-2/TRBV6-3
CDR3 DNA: TGTGCCAGCAGTCCCCAGGACTGGGGTACGGAGACCCAGTACTTC
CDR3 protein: CASSPQDWGTETQYF

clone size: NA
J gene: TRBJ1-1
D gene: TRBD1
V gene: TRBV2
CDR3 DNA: TGTGCCAGCAGTGCCCTCCATTCCGGGACAGGGGTTACTGAAGCTTTCTTT
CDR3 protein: CASSALHSGTGVTEAFF

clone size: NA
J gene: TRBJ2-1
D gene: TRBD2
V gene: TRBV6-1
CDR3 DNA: TGTGCCAGCAGTGCCCTGGGTAGCGGGAGGGACTACAATGAGCAGTTCTTC
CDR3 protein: CASSALGSGRDYNEQFF

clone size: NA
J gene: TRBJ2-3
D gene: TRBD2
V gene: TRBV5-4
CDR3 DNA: TGTGCCAGCAGCTTGTTTGCCGGGGGGGCAGATACGCAGTATTTT
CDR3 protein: CASSLFAGGADTQYF

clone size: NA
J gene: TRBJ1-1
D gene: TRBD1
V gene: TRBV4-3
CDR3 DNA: TGCGCCAGCAGCCAAGAAATTGGGGGACAGGGGAACACTGAAGCTTTCTTT
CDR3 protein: CASSQEIGGQGNTEAFF

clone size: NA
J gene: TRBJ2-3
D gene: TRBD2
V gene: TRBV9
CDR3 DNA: TGTGCCAGCAGCGTAGGCGGGGGAGGATACTTTGGCACAGATACGCAGTATTTT
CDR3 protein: CASSVGGGGYFGTDTQYF

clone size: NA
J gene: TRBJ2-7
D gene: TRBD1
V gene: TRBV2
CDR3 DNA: TGTGCCAGTATCCTCGACACAGGGGCCTTCTCCTACGAGCAGTACTTC
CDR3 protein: CASILDTGAFSYEQYF

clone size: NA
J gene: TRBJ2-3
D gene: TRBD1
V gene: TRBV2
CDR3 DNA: TGTGCCAGCAGTGAATTCCAGGGGGCAACAGATACGCAGTATTTT
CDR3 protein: CASSEFQGATDTQYF

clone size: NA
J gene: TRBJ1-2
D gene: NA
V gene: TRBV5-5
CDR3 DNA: TGTGCCAGCAGCTCGCCGAATCGGGGTGTCTATGGCTACACCTTC
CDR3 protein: CASSSPNRGVYGYTF

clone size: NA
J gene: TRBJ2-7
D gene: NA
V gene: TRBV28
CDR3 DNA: TGTGCCAGCAGGCAGGAGGGGGAGCAGTACTTC
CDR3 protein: CASRQEGEQYF

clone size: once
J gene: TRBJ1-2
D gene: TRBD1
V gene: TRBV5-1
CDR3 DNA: TGCGCCAGCAGCCCCCCGAGAGGGGGCGGCTACACCTTC
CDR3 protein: CASSPPRGGGYTF

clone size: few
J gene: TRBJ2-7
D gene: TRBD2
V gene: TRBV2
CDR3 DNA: TGTGCCAGCAGTGTAAGCGGGAACTACGAGCAGTACTTC
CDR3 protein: CASSVSGNYEQYF

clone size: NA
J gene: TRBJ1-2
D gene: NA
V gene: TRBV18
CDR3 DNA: TGTGCCAGCTCATTCAGCGACAGGTCCGGTATGGATGGCTACACCTTC
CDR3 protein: CASSFSDRSGMDGYTF

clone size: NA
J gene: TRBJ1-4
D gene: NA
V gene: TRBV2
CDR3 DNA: TGTGCCAGCAGGGACAGTGAAAAACTGTTTTTT
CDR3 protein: CASRDSEKLFF

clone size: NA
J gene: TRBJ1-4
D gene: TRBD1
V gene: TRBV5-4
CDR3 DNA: TGTGCCAGCAGCCTACGACAGGGGCCGAGTGAAAAACTGTTTTTT
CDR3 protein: CASSLRQGPSEKLFF

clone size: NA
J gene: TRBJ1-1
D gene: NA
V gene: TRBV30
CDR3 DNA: TGTGCCGGGGACGGCGTGGGGGGCACTGAAGCTTTCTTT
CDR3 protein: CAGDGVGGTEAFF

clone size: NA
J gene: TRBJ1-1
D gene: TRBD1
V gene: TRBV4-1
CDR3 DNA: TGCGCCAGCAGCCGAGAGGCACAAGCAGGGGGCACTGAAGCTTTCTTT
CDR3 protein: CASSREAQAGGTEAFF

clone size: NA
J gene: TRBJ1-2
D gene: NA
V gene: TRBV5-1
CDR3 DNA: TGCGCCAGCAGCGTGGGCGGGGGTCCGGACGGAACCCATGGCTACACCTTC
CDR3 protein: CASSVGGGPDGTHGYTF

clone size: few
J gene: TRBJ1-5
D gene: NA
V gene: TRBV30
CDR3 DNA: TGTGCCTGGAGCGCGAGAAACGATCAGCCCCAGCATTTT
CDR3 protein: CAWSARNDQPQHF

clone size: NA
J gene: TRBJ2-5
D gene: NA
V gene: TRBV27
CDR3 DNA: TGTGCCAGCAGTTTTTGGCCCGGGGAGACCCAGTACTTC
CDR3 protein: CASSFWPGETQYF

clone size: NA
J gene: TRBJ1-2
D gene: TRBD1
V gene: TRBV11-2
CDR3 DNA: TGTGCCAGCAGCACAGGGGTCCAGTATGGCTACACCTTC
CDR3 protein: CASSTGVQYGYTF

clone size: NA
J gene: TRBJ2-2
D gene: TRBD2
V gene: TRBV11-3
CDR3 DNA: TGTGCCAGCAGCTCGCCCGGGACTAGCGTGTCCGGGGAGCTGTTTTTT
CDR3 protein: CASSSPGTSVSGELFF

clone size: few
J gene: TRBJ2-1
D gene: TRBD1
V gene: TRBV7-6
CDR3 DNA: TGTGCCAGCAGCCTAGGACAGGGTGGCTACAATGAGCAGTTCTTC
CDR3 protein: CASSLGQGGYNEQFF

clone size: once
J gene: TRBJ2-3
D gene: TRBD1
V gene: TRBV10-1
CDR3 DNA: TGCGCCAGCAGTGATTGGCAGGGGGTCCAGGATACGCAGTATTTT
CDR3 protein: CASSDWQGVQDTQYF